This T cell receptor (beta chain) was sequenced in a study of siplizumab effects on memory and regulatory T cells. Broader study findings: Treg origin accounted for an average of around 69% of mappable alloreactive CD4+ clones with siplizumab and about 30% in controls.

About this clone: As yet, its antigen is unknown.

The table came from immunoSEQ multiplex PCR; TCRdb's copy has only in-frame clones and leaves some out. Found here are over 95,000 clones, 90% to 95% of them singletons; the top ten hold under 0.2%. The source material was non-Treg CD4+ T cells sorted from blood. The clonotype comes from a human donor in good health.

The CDR3: CASSAQRDTQYF. CDR3 nucleotide sequence: TGTGCCAGCAGCGCCCAAAGAGATACGCAGTATTTT. This chain links TRBV7-3 with TRBJ2-3; D call uncertain. This CDR3 has 12 amino acids. The V gene's germline CDR1 is SGHTA and CDR2 FQGTGA. V was clipped by 5 bases and J by 5 bases, with 8 bases between them. The complete variable domain, with remaining parts taken from reference TRBV7-3 and TRBJ2-3, reads GAGVSQTPSNKVTEKGKYVELRCDPISGHTALYWYRQSLGQGPEFLIYFQGTGAADDSGLPNDRFFAVRPEGSVSTLKIQRTERGDSAVYLCASSAQRDTQYFGPGTRLTVL.